One sample yielded the 13 T cell receptor beta chains listed below, sequenced in a study of blood T cell repertoires in COVID-19. Data came from immunoSEQ multiplex PCR; TCRdb stores just in-frame clones and leaves some out. Of some 66,000 clones listed, approximately 88% are singletons. Sequencing input: peripheral blood. The receptors were sampled from a woman aged 55-70 years with acute or convalescent COVID-19.

V and J are TRBV19 and TRBJ2-7; D call uncertain. Deletions cut 1 base from V and 4 bases from J, with 23 bases between. This CDR3 contains 18 residues. Germline CDR1 and CDR2: LNHDA and SQIVND (reference sequence). The CDR3 nucleotides read TGTGCCAGTAGTATAGTTCCAAAGACATCTAATAAAAGATACGAGCAGTACGTC. Translating it yields CASSIVPKTSNKRYEQYV.

V and J are TRBV7-8 and TRBJ2-5, with TRBD2 matching 14 bases. CDR3 size: 15 residues. The trim removed 5 bases at V and 5 bases at J, leaving 4 bases unmatched. The germline V gene encodes CDR1 SGHVS and CDR2 FQNEAQ. The CDR3 loop reads CASSGGTSGSETQYF. The CDR3 DNA reads TGTGCCAGCAGCGGAGGGACTAGCGGGAGTGAGACCCAGTACTTC.

The V call is TRBV29-1, the J call TRBJ2-1; D unclear. The germline gives CDR1 SQVTM, CDR2 ANQGSEA. V was shortened by 1 base and J by 0 bases, with 7 bases between the two germline ends. The CDR3 length is 14 residues. CDR3 in amino acids: CSVEGASSYNEQFF. CDR3 DNA sequence: TGCAGCGTTGAAGGCGCGAGCTCCTACAATGAGCAGTTCTTC.

This chain uses TRBV10-3 with TRBJ2-2, with TRBD2 as a possible D gene (6 bases). V shed 4 bases and J shed 3 bases, with 12 bases lying between them. Per the germline V gene, CDR1 is ENHRY and CDR2 is SYGVKD. This CDR3 is built from 15 residues. The CDR3 reads CAISGGGLDTGELFF. In DNA form, the CDR3 reads TGTGCCATCAGTGGTGGGGGGTTGGACACCGGGGAGCTGTTTTTT.

The rearrangement joins TRBV9 to TRBJ2-6; possible D gene TRBD2, 5 bases. Trimming shortened V by 5 bases and J by 0 bases, and 12 bases separated the two germline ends. This CDR3 comprises 16 residues. The germline V gene has CDR1 SGDLS and CDR2 YYNGEE. The CDR3 DNA is TGTGCCAGCAGTGCGCGGGTGTCCTCTGGGGCCAACGTCCTGACTTTC. It is translated as CASSARVSSGANVLTF. Drawing the rest from reference TRBV9 and TRBJ2-6, the complete variable domain is DSGVTQTPKHLITATGQRVTLRCSPRSGDLSVYWYQQSLDQGLQFLIQYYNGEERAKGNILERFSAQQFPDLHSELNLSSLELGDSALYFCASSARVSSGANVLTFGAGSRLTVL.

The gene calls are TRBV19 and TRBJ2-3, with D tentatively TRBD1 (6 bases). The CDR3 runs 15 residues. The V end lost 6 bases, the J end lost 0 bases, and 13 bases lay between the germline ends. The germline V gene has CDR1 LNHDA and CDR2 SQIVND (reference sequence). CDR3 coding DNA: TGTGCCAGTAGGGAGACAGGTACTAGCACAGATACGCAGTATTTT. This encodes CASRETGTSTDTQYF.

The V and J genes are TRBV5-6 and TRBJ1-2; D is possibly TRBD1 (5 bases). CDR3 length equals 13 residues. Trimming removed 2 bases at V and 2 bases at J, with 7 bases between. Germline V gene sequence: CDR1 SGHDT, CDR2 YYEEEE. The CDR3 loop reads CASSLAGNYGYTF. CDR3 DNA: TGTGCCAGCAGCTTAGCAGGGAACTATGGCTACACCTTC.

The rearrangement joins TRBV4-1 to TRBJ2-5; D perhaps matches TRBD2 (5 bases). Germline V gene data show CDR1 as MGHRA and CDR2 as YSYEKL. With 0 bases removed from V and 2 bases from J, the gap between germline ends came to 19 bases. The CDR3 consists of 18 residues. This chain's CDR3 is CASSQDQIDRTHQETQYF. Here the CDR3 DNA reads TGCGCCAGCAGCCAAGACCAAATAGATAGGACTCATCAAGAGACCCAGTACTTC.

A few counts support this clone. This rearrangement joins TRBV4-1 to TRBJ2-1, with D maybe TRBD1 (6 bases). With 1 base removed from V and 7 bases from J, the gap between germline ends came to 14 bases. CDR1 MGHRA and CDR2 YSYEKL come from the germline V gene. CDR3 length: 15 amino acids. The CDR3 sequence is CASSQAHREGNEQFF. CDR3 nucleotides: TGCGCCAGCAGCCAAGCCCACAGGGAAGGGAATGAGCAGTTCTTC.

The chain combines TRBV6-5 with TRBJ1-5; TRBD1 aligns across 7 bases. V trimming: 5 bases; J trimming: 6 bases; junction bases outside the gene matches: 10. The CDR3 is 15 amino acids. Per the germline V gene, CDR1 is MNHEY and CDR2 is SVGAGI. For the CDR3, the DNA is TGTGCCAGCAGTCCGACAGGGAACATTCGTCAGCCCCAGCATTTT. This encodes CASSPTGNIRQPQHF.

The rearrangement uses TRBV19 and TRBJ1-3; D is ambiguous. Trimming stripped 7 bases from V and 0 bases from J, with 13 bases between. Germline V gene lookup returns CDR1 LNHDA and CDR2 SQIVND (reference sequence). The CDR3 is 15 residues long. CDR3 in amino acids: CASNRGVSSGNTIYF. CDR3 nucleotide sequence: TGTGCCAGTAATCGGGGAGTCAGCTCTGGAAACACCATATATTTT.

The count of this clone is one. The CDR3 region has the DNA TGTGCCAGCAGCGAAACTTACTCGAACACCGGGGAGCTGTTTTTT. This translates into CASSETYSNTGELFF. The chain couples TRBV5-4 to TRBJ2-2; D is unclear. Trimming cost V 4 bases and J 0 bases, with 10 bases left between them. From germline, CDR1 is SGHNT and CDR2 YYREEE (reference sequence). The CDR3 extends over 15 amino acids.

This chain links TRBV4-1 with TRBJ2-3; 13 nucleotides match TRBD2. With V trimmed by 8 bases and J by 12 bases, 14 bases remained unmatched. Germline values: CDR1 MGHRA, CDR2 YSYEKL. The CDR3 runs 15 residues. In DNA form, the CDR3 reads TGCGCCAGCGCCCGGACTAGCGGGGGCCCCGAGGCCCAGTATTTT. This translates into CASARTSGGPEAQYF.